These 8 T cell receptor beta chains were sequenced from one sample in a study of spatial heterogeneity in lung cancer. No cognate antigen is known for these TCRs. TCRdb processed the 5' RACE reads anew with MiXCR; each CDR3 protein has one entry. The data contain 17,000 or so distinct CDR3 sequences, roughly 7.3% of them singletons. Study results and limitations: One measure, the expanded intratumoral alpha and beta TCR count, tracked tumor mutation counts.

Time point given: sample taken at primary tumor resection. The specimen was lung tumor tissue, collected at surgery. Receptor source: a female donor with early-stage non-small cell lung cancer.

This clonotype has a count of ten or more. The chain joins TRBV20-1 to TRBJ1-2; D may be TRBD1 (6 bases). This CDR3 comprises 13 residues. Germline V gene data show CDR1 as DFQATT and CDR2 as SNEGSKA (reference sequence). The V and J ends lost 6 bases and 2 bases respectively, with 13 bases between them. CDR3 sequence (DNA): TGCAGTGCGGTGGACAGTCAGAACTATGGCTACACCTTC. It yields the protein CSAVDSQNYGYTF.

This clonotype came up many times. V is TRBV20-1 and J is TRBJ2-3, with D maybe TRBD2 (6 bases). This CDR3 region has 16 residues. Germline V lookup: CDR1 DFQATT, CDR2 SNEGSKA (reference sequence). V gave up 3 bases and J gave up 3 bases, with 19 bases separating them. The CDR3 here is CSARAEDLGGTDTQYF. CDR3 bases: TGCAGTGCTAGGGCGGAAGATTTAGGAGGGACAGATACGCAGTATTTT.

In its sample, this clonotype was seen many times. V and J are TRBV5-1 and TRBJ1-1; perhaps TRBD1 as D (6 bases). The V and J ends lost 2 bases and 6 bases respectively, with 14 bases between them. Germline CDR1 reads SGHRS; CDR2 reads YFSETQ. The length of the CDR3 is 14 residues. This CDR3 is CASSLSGAGPEAFF. CDR3 in DNA: TGCGCCAGCAGCTTATCAGGGGCTGGACCTGAAGCTTTCTTT.

V is TRBV12-3 or TRBV12-4 and J is TRBJ1-5; 9 bases match TRBD1. The CDR3 has 13 residues. The V and J ends lost 10 bases and 4 bases, in that order; junction bases with no gene match: 5. The CDR3 is CATTTGGNQPQHF. CDR3 DNA: TGTGCCACCACGACAGGGGGAAATCAGCCCCAGCATTTT.

This clonotype was seen ten or more times. The gene calls are TRBV5-1 and TRBJ2-1, with D possibly TRBD1 on 6 matching bases. The germline CDR1 and CDR2 sequences are SGHRS and YFSETQ. V was pared by 6 bases and J by 5 bases, with 27 bases between. The length of the CDR3 is 18 residues. The CDR3 here is CASIRGAGIRNADNEQFF. DNA of the CDR3: TGCGCCAGCATCAGGGGAGCCGGTATTCGGAACGCTGACAATGAGCAGTTCTTC.

CDR3 residues: CASSPSGGGTTGELFF. Here the CDR3 DNA reads TGTGCCAGCAGCCCTAGCGGGGGAGGGACCACCGGGGAGCTGTTTTTT. The chain links TRBV7-2 to TRBJ2-2; the match to TRBD2 covers 10 bases. The germline gives CDR1 SGHTA, CDR2 FQGNSA. V lost 5 bases to trimming and J lost 4 bases; unmatched junction nucleotides: 7. This CDR3 is 16 amino acids long.

This clonotype is deemed medium-sized. V is TRBV5-1 and J is TRBJ2-3, with D possibly TRBD2 on 6 matching bases. Germline assignment: CDR1 SGHRS and CDR2 YFSETQ. The CDR3 spans 15 residues. Deletions cut 4 bases from V and 5 bases from J, with 17 bases between. The CDR3 sequence is CASSTAGTGRDTQYF. CDR3 sequence (DNA): TGCGCCAGCAGCACGGCCGGGACTGGAAGAGATACGCAGTATTTT.

This clonotype qualifies as medium-sized. The chain is built from TRBV24-1 and TRBJ2-3; 7 bases match TRBD1. The trim removed 3 bases at V and 2 bases at J, leaving 13 bases unmatched. Per the germline V gene, CDR1 is KGHDR and CDR2 is SFDVKD. The CDR3 contains 18 residues. For the CDR3, the DNA is TGTGCCACCAGTGATCCTCCTCCTACAGGGGCTACCACAGATACGCAGTATTTT. It is translated as CATSDPPPTGATTDTQYF.